This T cell receptor beta chain was captured in a study of blood T cell repertoires in COVID-19 (dated by TCRdb to the early 2020s). General notes on the study: Samples covering the acute and convalescent phases of COVID-19 were provided by collaborators in the United States, Italy and Spain. The prospective study material was composed of cDNA or gDNA derived from T cells, B-cell-depleted T cells, or PBMCs. The dataset comprised deeply sampled blood TCRbeta repertoires from subjects exposed to, actively infected with, or recovered from COVID-19. A freely available public database, intended as a resource for researchers studying the immune response to SARS-CoV-2, is where the repertoires were released. The samples were drawn from the first 160 participants of the ongoing ImmuneRACE study and from 1,254 subjects provided by 6 global collaborators. Nearly every sample came with metadata listing a de-identified subject ID, COVID-19 status, age in years and sex. Where available, HLA class I and class II types were taken from metadata supplied by the sample provider and were not determined by assay-based typing.

Taken from cysteine to phenylalanine, the CDR3 has 14 residues. The sequence is cut down to CDR3 DNA, 42 bases in frame from base 1. The germline V gene yields SGHTA for CDR1 and FQGNSA for CDR2. Trimming accounts for 4 bases at V and 10 bases at J, while the number of junction bases matched to no gene is 3. Notes on this clone: Its antigen is not yet known. The input lacks base qualities; no much larger clone sits a single base away.

TCRbeta CDR3 regions were amplified from genomic DNA using the immunoSEQ Assay, a bias-controlled multiplex PCR. The paper's data handling went like this. The number of nucleated cells in each sample was estimated by amplification of reference gene primers within the assay. To quantify the absolute abundance of each unique TCRbeta CDR3 rearrangement, sequence reads were collapsed and filtered. Productive Simpson clonality was computed per sample as the square root of Simpson's diversity index over productive rearrangements. Drawn from immuneACCESS, this table holds only the in-frame rearrangements with V and J called that TCRdb kept. Clones are partly lost; checked studies trace under half to an unresolved V gene and leave the rest unexplained. That table gives V, J and clone size, and the DNA gave D and trimming. For this sample there are 90,000 to 110,000 clones; roughly 80% appear just once. The ten largest clonotypes hold roughly 4.7% of the sample.

What the research found in general, with its limitations: How much clinical and demographic metadata was included differed by source and by participant, and the metadata was provided uncurated.

Each collaborating institution followed its own protocols to collect whole blood in K2EDTA tubes. For TCRbeta analysis, collaborators shipped samples as frozen whole blood, isolated PBMCs, or DNA extracted from either of those sample types. The V and J segments used are TRBV7-2 and TRBJ1-6; TRBD1 fits 11 bases in the junction. Input material: peripheral blood. The receptor was derived from a human donor in a cohort sampled during active or convalescent COVID-19. The DNA is as follows: TGTGCCAGCAGCTCGGGACAGGGGGGCTCACCCCTCCACTTT. Its amino acids are CASSSGQGGSPLHF.